This T cell receptor beta chain was sequenced for a study of cytomegalovirus exposure and HLA in healthy donors. Study-wide context: The 120 or so validation repertoires were produced on the same platform as the roughly 670 repertoires of the first cohort. This was reported in a later analysis.

Using immunoSEQ multiplex PCR, the repertoire was profiled, and TCRdb retains in-frame clones only, with some absent. The table lists approximately 62,000 clones, about 90% of them singletons. The donors were part of the approximately 120-subject validation cohort, which stood apart from the roughly 680-subject first cohort. Points on this clone: The antigen is unknown.

Germline CDR1 is SGHNT and CDR2 is YYREEE (reference sequence). Between the trimmed V and J ends, which lost 2 bases and 4 bases, there was a span of 12 bases. The CDR3 sequence is 14 residues long. The study's findings and limits: The listing of 150 or so TCR beta chains classed them as cytomegalovirus-associated. Published work reported that the classifier diagnosed cytomegalovirus status with high specificity and sensitivity.

This chain connects TRBV5-4 to TRBJ1-1, with D uncertain. The sequence derives from a woman under 30 in good health and CMV-seronegative. The sequenced sample was PBMCs. The CDR3 here is CASSFNLPGTEAFF. The CDR3 DNA reads TGTGCCAGCAGCTTTAACCTTCCAGGCACTGAAGCTTTCTTT.